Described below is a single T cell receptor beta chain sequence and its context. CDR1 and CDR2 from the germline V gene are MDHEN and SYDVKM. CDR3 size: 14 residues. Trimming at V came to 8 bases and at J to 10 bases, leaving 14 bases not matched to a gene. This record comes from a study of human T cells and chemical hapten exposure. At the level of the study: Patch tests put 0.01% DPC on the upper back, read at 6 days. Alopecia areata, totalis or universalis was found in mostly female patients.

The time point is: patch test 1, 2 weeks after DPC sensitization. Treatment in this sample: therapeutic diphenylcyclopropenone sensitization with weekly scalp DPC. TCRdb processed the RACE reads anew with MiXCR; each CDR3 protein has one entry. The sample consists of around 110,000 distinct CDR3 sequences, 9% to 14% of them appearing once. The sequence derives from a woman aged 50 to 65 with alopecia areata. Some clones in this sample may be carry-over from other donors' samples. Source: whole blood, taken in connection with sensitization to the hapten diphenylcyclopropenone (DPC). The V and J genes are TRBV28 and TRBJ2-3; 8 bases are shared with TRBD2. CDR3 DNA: TGTGCCAGCTCCATACCCAACACTAGCGGTTCGCAGTATTTT. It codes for CASSIPNTSGSQYF. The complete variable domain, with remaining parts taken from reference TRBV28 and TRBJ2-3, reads DVKVTQSSRYLVKRTGEKVFLECVQDMDHENMFWYRQDPGLGLRLIYFSYDVKMKEKGDIPEGYSVSREKKERFSLILESASTNQTSMYLCASSIPNTSGSQYFGPGTRLTVL.